These T cell receptor beta chains were read from a single sample in a study of response to subunit inactivated influenza vaccine. TCRdb re-called the RT-PCR reads through MiXCR, storing one row per CDR3 protein. Seen here are 530,000 or so distinct CDR3 sequences, about 12% observed once, and the top ten hold more than 8.5%. The sequences come from PBMCs from blood, collected on the day of vaccination. These TCRs come from a man in his forties or fifties who received an inactivated influenza vaccine. The CDR3 runs from the conserved cysteine through the conserved F or W. The D gene is left open where the match is weak. The size entry is marked missing in some rows and otherwise reads once, few, many or a size class.

TRBD2 | many | TRBJ2-3 | TRBV5-4 | CASSLEGGRTTDTQYF | TGTGCCAGCAGCTTGGAAGGCGGGAGAACGACAGATACGCAGTATTTT
NA | NA | TRBJ2-5 | TRBV10-3 | CATLQGGDETQYF | TGTGCCACCCTGCAGGGGGGCGATGAGACCCAGTACTTC
NA | few | TRBJ2-1 | TRBV7-8 | CASSPRSTYNEQFF | TGTGCCAGCAGCCCCCGTTCGACCTACAATGAGCAGTTCTTC
NA | NA | TRBJ1-2 | TRBV12-3/TRBV12-4 | CASSSSHYGYTF | TGTGCCAGCAGTTCCTCTCACTATGGCTACACCTTC
NA | few | TRBJ1-6 | TRBV5-1 | CASSPQGEASPLHF | TGCGCCAGCAGCCCGCAGGGAGAAGCTTCACCCCTCCACTTT
TRBD1 | few | TRBJ2-7 | TRBV24-1 | CATSGLGQGGYEQYF | TGTGCCACCAGTGGCCTGGGACAGGGAGGATACGAGCAGTACTTC
NA | NA | TRBJ1-3 | TRBV11-1 | CASSLPRSGRDYDGSGNTIYF | TGTGCCAGCAGCTTGCCCAGGTCGGGCAGAGACTACGATGGCTCTGGAAACACCATATATTTT
NA | NA | TRBJ1-2 | TRBV6-5 | CASSYSRAGIYGYTF | TGTGCCAGCAGTTACTCGAGGGCAGGAATCTATGGCTACACCTTC
NA | few | TRBJ2-7 | TRBV28 | CASKMGLYEQYF | TGTGCCAGCAAAATGGGGCTTTACGAGCAGTACTTC
NA | NA | TRBJ2-1 | TRBV18 | CASSPSIANEQFF | TGTGCCAGCTCACCAAGTATTGCCAATGAGCAGTTCTTC
NA | few | TRBJ1-1 | TRBV3-1 | CASSQARRIWDTEAFF | TGTGCCAGCAGCCAAGCGAGGAGGATCTGGGACACTGAAGCTTTCTTT
TRBD1 | few | TRBJ2-3 | TRBV20-1 | CSAVDRGVGDTQYF | TGCAGTGCAGTGGACAGGGGCGTAGGGGATACGCAGTATTTT
TRBD2 | NA | TRBJ2-3 | TRBV2 | CASSRLALSTDTQYF | TGTGCCAGCAGTCGACTAGCGCTAAGCACAGATACGCAGTATTTT
NA | NA | TRBJ2-1 | TRBV7-8 | CASSSRATSYNEQFF | TGTGCCAGCAGCTCGAGGGCGACATCCTACAATGAGCAGTTCTTC
NA | NA | TRBJ2-5 | TRBV7-2 | CASSPSPQETQYF | TGTGCCAGCAGCCCCAGTCCTCAAGAGACCCAGTACTTC
TRBD2 | few | TRBJ2-3 | TRBV4-2 | CASSHPRGGARNTQYF | TGTGCCAGCAGCCACCCTCGGGGGGGGGCCAGGAATACGCAGTATTTT
TRBD1 | NA | TRBJ2-7 | TRBV18 | CASSPPTGQGPNEQYF | TGTGCCAGCTCACCGCCTACGGGACAGGGGCCCAACGAGCAGTACTTC
NA | NA | TRBJ2-3 | TRBV28 | CASSPSGHSVSFTDTQYF | TGTGCCAGCAGTCCGTCGGGGCATTCCGTGTCCTTCACAGATACGCAGTATTTT
TRBD1 | many | TRBJ2-7 | TRBV7-2 | CASSRFQRGPYEQYF | TGTGCCAGCAGCCGATTTCAGAGGGGGCCCTACGAGCAGTACTTC
NA | NA | TRBJ2-2 | TRBV2 | CASSETGHRNTGELFF | TGTGCCAGCAGTGAAACTGGTCACAGGAACACCGGGGAGCTGTTTTTT
TRBD1 | NA | TRBJ2-6 | TRBV9 | CASSDTTGATSSGANVLTF | TGTGCCAGCAGCGACACGACAGGGGCCACTAGCTCTGGGGCCAACGTCCTGACTTTC
TRBD1 | few | TRBJ2-3 | TRBV28 | CASSSLIGTGGGTQYF | TGTGCCAGCAGTTCACTTATTGGGACAGGGGGGGGTACGCAGTATTTT
TRBD2 | NA | TRBJ2-5 | TRBV7-2 | CASSFGGSGLAWPQYF | TGTGCCAGCAGCTTTGGGGGTAGCGGGTTGGCTTGGCCCCAGTACTTC
NA | NA | TRBJ2-3 | TRBV3-1 | CASSQYRTDTQYF | TGTGCCAGCAGCCAATATCGTACAGATACGCAGTATTTT
NA | few | TRBJ2-3 | TRBV28 | CASSLVPGSAADTQYF | TGTGCCAGCAGTTTGGTGCCGGGTAGCGCTGCAGATACGCAGTATTTT
NA | NA | TRBJ2-1 | TRBV27 | CASSTNRGRGVEQFF | TGTGCCAGCAGTACAAACCGAGGCAGGGGTGTTGAGCAGTTCTTC
NA | NA | TRBJ2-1 | TRBV12-3/TRBV12-4 | CASSLQRAGDNEQFF | TGTGCCAGCAGTCTTCAGCGGGCTGGGGACAATGAGCAGTTCTTC
TRBD1 | many | TRBJ1-5 | TRBV27 | CASSSPDRAGQPQHF | TGTGCCAGCAGTTCGCCCGACAGGGCAGGGCAGCCCCAGCATTTT
NA | few | TRBJ2-3 | TRBV29-1 | CSSTGVGGADTQYF | TGCAGCTCTACAGGGGTCGGGGGGGCAGATACGCAGTATTTT
TRBD2 | few | TRBJ2-3 | TRBV24-1 | CATSDRLATQYF | TGTGCCACCAGTGATCGACTAGCTACGCAGTATTTT
NA | NA | TRBJ2-7 | TRBV7-2 | CASSWSVSYEQYF | TGTGCCAGCAGCTGGTCGGTCTCCTACGAGCAGTACTTC
NA | NA | TRBJ2-3 | TRBV7-2 | CASSPRWTSDTQYF | TGTGCCAGCAGCCCCAGGTGGACTTCAGATACGCAGTATTTT
NA | NA | TRBJ1-6 | TRBV28 | CASRGGGGNNSPLHF | TGTGCCAGCAGAGGGGGGGGCGGTAATAATTCACCCCTCCACTTT
NA | few | TRBJ2-2 | TRBV6-5 | CASSYRHSNTGELFF | TGTGCCAGCAGTTACCGACACTCGAACACCGGGGAGCTGTTTTTT
NA | many | TRBJ1-5 | TRBV5-5 | CASSLAPDSNQPQHF | TGTGCCAGCAGCTTGGCCCCAGATAGCAATCAGCCCCAGCATTTT
TRBD2 | NA | TRBJ2-5 | TRBV20-1 | CSAPPVLAGMRETQYF | TGCAGTGCCCCCCCAGTCCTAGCGGGTATGAGAGAGACCCAGTACTTC
TRBD2 | NA | TRBJ2-2 | TRBV24-1 | CATSDPGLAYAGELFF | TGTGCCACCAGTGACCCGGGACTAGCATACGCCGGGGAGCTGTTTTTT
NA | many | TRBJ1-1 | TRBV9 | CASSVGGSTEAFF | TGTGCCAGCAGCGTTGGAGGGTCCACTGAAGCTTTCTTT